This T cell receptor beta chain was retrieved from a study of blood T cell repertoires in COVID-19. About the research overall: Both acute and convalescent COVID-19 samples were obtained from the United States, Italy and Spain. T cells, B-cell-depleted T cells, or PBMCs supplied cDNA or gDNA.

Study processing details: It was from reference gene primer amplification that nucleated cell counts were estimated. TCRdb's copy holds only in-frame clones and misses some; the assay was immunoSEQ multiplex PCR. V, J and clone size are taken as reported in that table, and D and trimming were inferred from the DNA itself. The sample contains approximately 290,000 clones, 80% to 85% of which appear only once. Trimming stripped 6 bases from V and 8 bases from J, with 13 bases between. CDR1 and CDR2 (germline): MNHEY, SMNVEV (reference sequence). The CDR3 runs to 12 residues. Enrolled during active infection, Seattle patients were then followed longitudinally. This clone was observed once.

The material sequenced was peripheral blood. The V gene is TRBV27, the J gene TRBJ1-2, with a tentative D call TRBD1 (6 bases). The origin of this receptor is a person aged 70 to 85 with COVID-19, enrolled during active disease. The CDR3 here is CASRQGGTGYTF. CDR3 coding DNA: TGTGCCAGCAGACAGGGTGGCACGGGCTACACCTTC.